Listed below are T cell receptor beta chains from one sample, sequenced in a study of regulatory T cells in long-lasting Graves disease. TCRdb called the multiplex PCR reads again in MiXCR, with one record for every CDR3 protein. The sample lists more than 300,000 distinct CDR3 sequences; 15% to 18% were seen once. This material consisted of peripheral blood mononuclear cells (PBMCs), taken at new diagnosis, from a patient treated with antithyroid drugs. These TCRs come from a female donor with Graves disease. Both conserved end residues are part of each CDR3. D genes are given only for firm matches. Rows may omit the clone size; those that give it use once, few, many or a size class.

>TRBJ2-5|many|TRBD2|TRBV15
CATREERTSGETQYF
TGTGCCACCAGGGAAGAACGGACTAGCGGAGAGACCCAGTACTTC
>TRBJ1-5|many|-|TRBV5-1
CASSPSPSGTNQPQHF
TGCGCCAGCAGCCCCTCTCCATCAGGGACCAATCAGCCCCAGCATTTT
>TRBJ2-2|few|-|TRBV27
CASSNYLGTGELFF
TGTGCCAGCAGCAACTATCTCGGGACCGGGGAGCTGTTTTTT
>TRBJ1-5|few|-|TRBV19
CATRGLGSNQPQHF
TGTGCCACTAGGGGATTGGGGAGCAATCAGCCCCAGCATTTT
>TRBJ2-2|many|TRBD1|TRBV24-1
CATSEARGPNTGELFF
TGTGCCACCAGTGAGGCCAGGGGGCCGAACACCGGGGAGCTGTTTTTT
>TRBJ2-5|many|TRBD2|TRBV7-3
CASSFPTGLAGGVETQYF
TGTGCCAGCAGCTTCCCCACCGGACTAGCGGGAGGAGTGGAGACCCAGTACTTC
>TRBJ2-3|many|-|TRBV5-1
CASSLASASFDTQYF
TGCGCCAGCAGCTTGGCCTCGGCTAGCTTCGATACGCAGTATTTT
>TRBJ1-6|many|-|TRBV28
CASSGRSLTQSPLHF
TGTGCCAGCAGTGGAAGGAGCCTCACACAATCACCCCTCCACTTT
>TRBJ1-6|many|-|TRBV6-5
CASSYSGNSPLHF
TGTGCCAGCAGTTATTCGGGAAATTCACCCCTCCACTTT
>TRBJ1-2|-|-|TRBV5-6
CASSFRRSNYGYTF
TGTGCCAGCAGCTTCCGACGGAGTAACTATGGCTACACCTTC
>TRBJ2-5|few|TRBD2|TRBV4-1
CASSQDSGDQETQYF
TGCGCCAGCAGCCAGGATAGCGGGGACCAAGAGACCCAGTACTTC
>TRBJ2-3|-|-|TRBV6-4
CASSDRGSSDTQYF
TGTGCCAGCAGTGACAGGGGTTCCTCAGATACGCAGTATTTT
>TRBJ2-3|-|-|TRBV7-9
CASSRSALDTQYF
TGTGCCAGCAGCCGTTCAGCCCTAGATACGCAGTATTTT
>TRBJ1-2|many|-|TRBV6-1
CASSRQTNLFYYGYTF
TGTGCCAGCAGTCGACAGACTAACCTCTTTTACTATGGCTACACCTTC
>TRBJ1-4|many|TRBD1|TRBV5-1
CASSPTGQGAHEKLFF
TGCGCCAGCAGCCCGACGGGACAGGGGGCTCATGAAAAACTGTTTTTT
>TRBJ2-1|many|-|TRBV20-1
CSGKQGDDEQFF
TGCAGTGGGAAACAGGGTGATGATGAGCAGTTCTTC
>TRBJ2-5|many|TRBD2|TRBV2
CASSGASGRHQGTQYF
TGTGCCAGCAGTGGGGCTAGCGGGAGGCACCAGGGGACCCAGTACTTC
>TRBJ2-1|many|TRBD2|TRBV20-1
CSARDRRLADNEQFF
TGCAGTGCTAGAGATCGAAGACTAGCGGACAATGAGCAGTTCTTC
>TRBJ2-1|many|TRBD1|TRBV7-6
CASSLGGQYVEFF
TGTGCCAGCAGCTTAGGGGGACAGTACGTCGAGTTCTTC
>TRBJ1-1|many|TRBD1|TRBV10-3
CAIKQYTGQGFGGTEAFF
TGTGCCATCAAACAGTACACGGGACAGGGTTTCGGGGGAACTGAAGCTTTCTTT
>TRBJ1-3|many|TRBD1|TRBV11-2
CASSLSWDRVSGNTIYF
TGTGCCAGCAGCTTGTCTTGGGACAGGGTCTCAGGAAACACCATATATTTT
>TRBJ2-7|-|-|TRBV25-1
CASSLTGPNYEQYF
TGTGCCAGCAGTCTGACCGGTCCTAACTACGAGCAGTACTTC
>TRBJ2-1|few|TRBD2|TRBV27
CASSLTQRGYYNEQFF
TGTGCCAGCAGTTTAACTCAGCGGGGTTACTACAATGAGCAGTTCTTC
>TRBJ2-2|many|-|TRBV2
CASSEPTSNTGELFF
TGTGCCAGCAGTGAACCGACTTCGAACACCGGGGAGCTGTTTTTT
>TRBJ2-1|few|TRBD1|TRBV7-9
CASSFRDRGLHEQFF
TGTGCCAGCAGCTTCCGGGACAGGGGGCTCCATGAGCAGTTCTTC
>TRBJ2-3|many|TRBD2|TRBV7-6
CASRTRTSGSHSTDTQYF
TGTGCCAGCAGGACCCGGACTAGCGGGAGCCACAGCACAGATACGCAGTATTTT
>TRBJ2-1|few|-|TRBV28
CASSSQRHSYNEQFF
TGTGCCAGCAGTTCTCAGCGGCACTCCTACAATGAGCAGTTCTTC
>TRBJ2-7|-|-|TRBV20-1
CSLRDNTYEQYF
TGCAGTCTCAGGGACAACACCTACGAGCAGTACTTC
>TRBJ2-2|few|-|TRBV5-1
CASSAGGQPGELFF
TGCGCCAGCAGCGCCGGAGGACAACCCGGGGAGCTGTTTTTT
>TRBJ1-2|many|-|TRBV20-1
CSAEGPAHYGYTF
TGCAGTGCTGAGGGCCCTGCCCACTATGGCTACACCTTC
>TRBJ2-5|many|-|TRBV7-2
CASSLVGSAQETQYF
TGTGCCAGCAGCTTAGTAGGGAGTGCTCAAGAGACCCAGTACTTC
>TRBJ2-7|many|TRBD2|TRBV12-3/TRBV12-4
CASNLAGAYEQYF
TGTGCCAGCAATTTAGCGGGAGCCTACGAGCAGTACTTC
>TRBJ1-1|-|-|TRBV11-2
CASTPQEGTEAFF
TGTGCCAGCACCCCCCAGGAGGGCACTGAAGCTTTCTTT
>TRBJ2-3|many|-|TRBV5-6
CASSPMSGADTQYF
TGTGCCAGCAGCCCCATGTCGGGGGCAGATACGCAGTATTTT
>TRBJ2-1|many|TRBD2|TRBV6-2/TRBV6-3
CASSYDSSGLTYNEQFF
TGTGCCAGCAGTTACGACAGTAGCGGGTTAACTTACAATGAGCAGTTCTTC
>TRBJ2-7|few|TRBD1|TRBV9
CASSPGQGLTYEQYF
TGTGCCAGCAGCCCGGGACAGGGTCTAACCTACGAGCAGTACTTC
>TRBJ1-2|many|-|TRBV2
CASSENWQGGGYTF
TGTGCCAGCAGTGAAAATTGGCAGGGAGGAGGCTACACCTTC
>TRBJ1-4|few|-|TRBV5-6
CASSLGIGAVLTNEKLFF
TGTGCCAGCAGCTTGGGGATCGGGGCGGTTTTGACTAATGAAAAACTGTTTTTT
>TRBJ2-5|-|-|TRBV12-3/TRBV12-4
CASSFRGPQETQYF
TGTGCCAGCAGTTTTCGGGGCCCCCAAGAGACCCAGTACTTC
>TRBJ1-5|many|-|TRBV12-3/TRBV12-4
CASSLPGTNQPQHF
TGTGCCAGCAGTTTACCTGGGACAAATCAGCCCCAGCATTTT